This T cell receptor beta chain was sequenced during a study of shared clonotypes between healthy human individuals. Study-wide findings and caveats: Sequencing depth was expected to affect clonotype sharing among donors.

CDR1 and CDR2 (germline): SGHRS, YFSETQ. Trimming pared 2 bases from V and 2 bases from J, leaving 10 bases between. This CDR3 region has 14 residues. On this clone itself: Its target is not known. The sample carries other DNA sequences with the same CDR3.

The table came from immunoSEQ multiplex PCR; TCRdb's copy has only in-frame clones and leaves some out. The table includes 2,500,000 or so clones, roughly nine tenths detected once. This rearrangement joins TRBV5-1 to TRBJ1-1; weak D call: TRBD1 (5 bases). The sequenced sample was naive CD4+ T cells sorted from blood. Subset in this sample: CD45RA+ positively selected. This receptor was obtained from a man aged 18 to 30 in good health. CDR3 sequence reads: CASSFGTGNTEAFF. CDR3 nucleotides: TGCGCCAGCAGCTTCGGTACAGGAAACACTGAAGCTTTCTTT.